The T cell receptor beta chain under discussion was sequenced for a study of T-cell reconstitution after alpha-beta-depleted transplantation in children (dated by TCRdb to 2016 to 2017). For the wider study: T-cell immune reconstitution after TCRalphabeta/CD19-depleted allogeneic hematopoietic cell transplantation in children was quantitatively tracked in the study by means of TCR repertoire profiling.

The library relied on PCR. The reads were generated on an Illumina HiSeq 2500. To normalize quantification of the TCRbeta repertoire, the TCR libraries were built with molecular barcoding that relied on unique molecular identifiers. The public reads were reprocessed in TCRdb via fastp at Q25 and MiXCR, keeping in-frame beta chains. Each CDR3 protein gets just one entry, which takes the most common genes and DNA from the rows behind it. The sample table contains more than 40,000 distinct CDR3 sequences; only one count was recorded for about 47% of them. The ten largest clones take up 35% to 45% of the sample. According to the study, the label for this sample's treatment or condition signals: allogeneic hematopoietic cell transplantation with graft depleted of TCRalphabeta T cells and CD19 B cells. The children who served as transplant recipients had been given grafts of TCRalphabeta/CD19-depleted allogeneic hematopoietic cells.

V loses 5 bases of germline sequence and J loses 5 bases, and the interval between the two ends is 13 bases. CDR1 and CDR2 (SGHTA, FQGNSA) derive from the germline V gene. The CDR3 has 14 amino acids, counting the end cysteine and phenylalanine. Of the read, only the CDR3 DNA is kept; its 42 bases are in frame from base 1. This clonotype was counted between two and nine times. Its cognate antigen has yet to be identified. The record has no base qualities; no much larger clone is one base away. The study at large found these results: Hyperexpanded clone frequencies declined over subsequent months; after one year, T-cell counts and TCRbeta diversity were mostly attributed to newly produced T cells. In some patients, high TCRbeta diversity at day 60 was attributed to recipient T cells and intrathymic progenitors that had survived conditioning. The apparently early recovery of alphabetaT-cell counts about two months after transplant reportedly depended on only several hundred rapidly expanded clones that came from non-depleted graft cells.

The V and J genes are TRBV7-2 and TRBJ2-1; the D element could tentatively be TRBD1 or TRBD2, as 6 bases agree for each. The sequence derives from a boy under two years old with SCID, due to receive a stem cell transplant. Sequencing used peripheral blood, obtained before TCRalphabeta/CD19-depleted stem cell transplant. The CDR3 reads CASSPRRGDNEQFF. The nucleotide sequence reads TGTGCCAGCAGCCCCCGGAGGGGGGACAATGAGCAGTTCTTC.